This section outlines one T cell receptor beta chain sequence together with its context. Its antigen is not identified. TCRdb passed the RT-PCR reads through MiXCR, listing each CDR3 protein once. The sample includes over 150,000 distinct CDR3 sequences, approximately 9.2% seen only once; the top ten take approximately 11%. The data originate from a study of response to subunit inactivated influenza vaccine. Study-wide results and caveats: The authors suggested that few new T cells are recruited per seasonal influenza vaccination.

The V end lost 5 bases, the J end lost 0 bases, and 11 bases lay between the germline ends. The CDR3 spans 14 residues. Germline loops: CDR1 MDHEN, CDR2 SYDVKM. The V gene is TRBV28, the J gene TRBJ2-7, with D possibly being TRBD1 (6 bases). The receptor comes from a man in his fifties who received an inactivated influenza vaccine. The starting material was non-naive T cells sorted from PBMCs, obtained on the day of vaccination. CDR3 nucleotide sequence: TGTGCCAGCAGTCTCTGGGACAACTCCTACGAGCAGTACTTC. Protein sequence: CASSLWDNSYEQYF.